A selection of T cell receptor beta chains follows, all from one sample in a study of cytomegalovirus exposure and HLA in healthy donors. The table came from immunoSEQ multiplex PCR; TCRdb's copy has only in-frame clones and leaves some out. The table shows 220,000 or so clones, with around 80% occurring only once. The specimen was PBMCs. These receptors all stem from a woman in her 30s in good health and CMV-seropositive. Each CDR3 is given with its conserved first and last residue. D genes are given only for firm matches. Clone size, where shown, is once, few, many, or a class for clones that have expanded.

j_call: TRBJ1-5; d_call: NA; clone_size: NA; v_call: TRBV2; cdr3_nt: TGTGCCAGCAGTGAGTGGACAAGCAATCAGCCCCAGCATTTT; cdr3_aa: CASSEWTSNQPQHF
j_call: TRBJ2-1; d_call: NA; clone_size: NA; v_call: TRBV6-1; cdr3_nt: TGTGCCAGCAGTGAACGGGACAACAATGAGCAGTTCTTC; cdr3_aa: CASSERDNNEQFF
j_call: TRBJ2-6; d_call: NA; clone_size: NA; v_call: TRBV7-9; cdr3_nt: TGTGCCAGCATCTTACGGGCCAACGTCCTGACTTTC; cdr3_aa: CASILRANVLTF
j_call: TRBJ1-5; d_call: NA; clone_size: NA; v_call: TRBV30; cdr3_nt: TGTGCCTGGAGTCCGGCGGAGAGGCCAAATCAGCCCCAGCATTTT; cdr3_aa: CAWSPAERPNQPQHF
j_call: TRBJ2-3; d_call: NA; clone_size: once; v_call: TRBV28; cdr3_nt: TGTGCCAGCAGAGAGACTAGCACAGATACGCAGTATTTT; cdr3_aa: CASRETSTDTQYF
j_call: TRBJ1-5; d_call: NA; clone_size: NA; v_call: TRBV30; cdr3_nt: TGTGCCTGGAGTGTACCGCTAGGCAATCAGCCCCAGCATTTT; cdr3_aa: CAWSVPLGNQPQHF
j_call: TRBJ1-2; d_call: NA; clone_size: NA; v_call: TRBV2; cdr3_nt: TGTGCCAGCAGTGAAGGGGTGAAGGCCCCCCAGGGCTACACCTTC; cdr3_aa: CASSEGVKAPQGYTF
j_call: TRBJ2-7; d_call: NA; clone_size: NA; v_call: TRBV7-2; cdr3_nt: TGTGCCAGCAGCTTAACGGCTACCGCCTCCTACGAGCAGTACTTC; cdr3_aa: CASSLTATASYEQYF
j_call: TRBJ2-7; d_call: NA; clone_size: NA; v_call: TRBV4-1; cdr3_nt: TGCGCCAGCAGCCAAGTGCAGGACACCTACGAGCAGTACTTC; cdr3_aa: CASSQVQDTYEQYF
j_call: TRBJ1-2; d_call: TRBD1; clone_size: NA; v_call: TRBV9; cdr3_nt: TGTGCCAGCACGGAGGGACAGGCCACGGGCTACACCTTC; cdr3_aa: CASTEGQATGYTF
j_call: TRBJ2-2; d_call: NA; clone_size: NA; v_call: TRBV5-4; cdr3_nt: TGTGCCAGCAGCTTGTCTTATGGTAACTTTCCCGGGGAGCTGTTTTTT; cdr3_aa: CASSLSYGNFPGELFF
j_call: TRBJ2-7; d_call: NA; clone_size: NA; v_call: TRBV5-1; cdr3_nt: TGCGCCAGCAGCCACCAACGAGGTTACGAGCAGTACTTC; cdr3_aa: CASSHQRGYEQYF
j_call: TRBJ2-3; d_call: NA; clone_size: NA; v_call: TRBV28; cdr3_nt: TGTGCCAGCAGTTTACCGGACTTGATTACTAGCACAGATACGCAGTATTTT; cdr3_aa: CASSLPDLITSTDTQYF
j_call: TRBJ2-7; d_call: TRBD1; clone_size: NA; v_call: TRBV2; cdr3_nt: TGTGCCAGCTTTGCTAGCGGGACAGGGGGCGAGCAGTACTTC; cdr3_aa: CASFASGTGGEQYF
j_call: TRBJ1-2; d_call: TRBD1; clone_size: NA; v_call: TRBV6-5; cdr3_nt: TGTGCCAGCAGGATCGGACAGGGGACCTATGGCTACACCTTC; cdr3_aa: CASRIGQGTYGYTF
j_call: TRBJ2-4; d_call: NA; clone_size: NA; v_call: TRBV28; cdr3_nt: TGTGCCAGCAGTCCCCCAGTAGGCAAAAACATTCAGTACTTC; cdr3_aa: CASSPPVGKNIQYF
j_call: TRBJ1-4; d_call: NA; clone_size: NA; v_call: TRBV18; cdr3_nt: TGTGCCAGCTCACCGGACTGGACTAATGAAAAACTGTTTTTT; cdr3_aa: CASSPDWTNEKLFF
j_call: TRBJ2-2; d_call: TRBD1; clone_size: NA; v_call: TRBV4-1; cdr3_nt: TGCGCCTCAGCACGTGGACAGGGGAACACCGGGGAGCTGTTTTTT; cdr3_aa: CASARGQGNTGELFF
j_call: TRBJ2-7; d_call: TRBD2; clone_size: NA; v_call: TRBV13; cdr3_nt: TGTGCCAGCAGCGGACTAGCGGGAGGCGAGCAGTACTTC; cdr3_aa: CASSGLAGGEQYF
j_call: TRBJ2-7; d_call: TRBD1; clone_size: NA; v_call: TRBV27; cdr3_nt: TGTGCCAGCAGTTTGGACAGGGGGTTGTACGAGCAGTACTTC; cdr3_aa: CASSLDRGLYEQYF
j_call: TRBJ1-3; d_call: NA; clone_size: once; v_call: TRBV6-1; cdr3_nt: TGTGCCACAGACAGCTCTGGAAACACCATATATTTT; cdr3_aa: CATDSSGNTIYF
j_call: TRBJ1-1; d_call: TRBD1; clone_size: NA; v_call: TRBV6-1; cdr3_nt: TGTGCCAGCAGTGGCGACCCCGGGACAGGTGACACTGAAGCTTTCTTT; cdr3_aa: CASSGDPGTGDTEAFF
j_call: TRBJ2-7; d_call: NA; clone_size: NA; v_call: TRBV10-3; cdr3_nt: TGTGCCATCGACGGCTCGTCCACTGGCCACGAGCAGTACTTC; cdr3_aa: CAIDGSSTGHEQYF
j_call: TRBJ2-2; d_call: NA; clone_size: few; v_call: TRBV6-5; cdr3_nt: TGTGCCAGCAGTTACTGGGGGCTCGGAGAGCTGTTTTTT; cdr3_aa: CASSYWGLGELFF
j_call: TRBJ1-3; d_call: NA; clone_size: NA; v_call: TRBV5-6; cdr3_nt: TGTGCCAGCAGCGCCAGGGCTGGAAACACCATATATTTT; cdr3_aa: CASSARAGNTIYF
j_call: TRBJ1-1; d_call: NA; clone_size: NA; v_call: TRBV4-3; cdr3_nt: TGCGCCAGCAGCCAGAGCCAAGCAAACACTGAAGCTTTCTTT; cdr3_aa: CASSQSQANTEAFF
j_call: TRBJ1-1; d_call: NA; clone_size: NA; v_call: TRBV30; cdr3_nt: TGTGCCTGGAGCCCGACAGTAATGAACACTGAAGCTTTCTTT; cdr3_aa: CAWSPTVMNTEAFF
j_call: TRBJ2-7; d_call: TRBD1; clone_size: NA; v_call: TRBV6-1; cdr3_nt: TGTGCCAGCACCCGGGACAGGGGCTACGAGCAGTACTTC; cdr3_aa: CASTRDRGYEQYF
j_call: TRBJ2-7; d_call: TRBD1; clone_size: NA; v_call: TRBV5-6; cdr3_nt: TGTGCCAGCAGCCAAGGGACAGGGAACTACGAGCAGTACTTC; cdr3_aa: CASSQGTGNYEQYF
j_call: TRBJ2-7; d_call: NA; clone_size: NA; v_call: TRBV7-2; cdr3_nt: TGTGCCAGCAGCTTAAAGCCTGGCAGTCCCTACGAGCAGTACTTC; cdr3_aa: CASSLKPGSPYEQYF
j_call: TRBJ2-3; d_call: NA; clone_size: NA; v_call: TRBV6-5; cdr3_nt: TGTGCCAGCAGCGAGACTAGTACGACGCAGTATTTT; cdr3_aa: CASSETSTTQYF
j_call: TRBJ2-7; d_call: NA; clone_size: NA; v_call: TRBV5-1; cdr3_nt: TGCGCCAGCAGCTTGGGTGCAGGGTCCGGTGAGCAGTACTTC; cdr3_aa: CASSLGAGSGEQYF
j_call: TRBJ1-1; d_call: NA; clone_size: NA; v_call: TRBV6-5; cdr3_nt: TGTGCCACCACTCCGGGGGACGGCACTGAAGCTTTCTTT; cdr3_aa: CATTPGDGTEAFF
j_call: TRBJ1-1; d_call: TRBD1; clone_size: NA; v_call: TRBV6-1; cdr3_nt: TGTGCCAGCAGTCGGACAGGGATGGCTTTCTTT; cdr3_aa: CASSRTGMAFF
j_call: TRBJ2-7; d_call: NA; clone_size: NA; v_call: TRBV11-2; cdr3_nt: TGTGCCAGCAGCTTATTAGGGGCTCGACAGTACTTC; cdr3_aa: CASSLLGARQYF
j_call: TRBJ2-3; d_call: TRBD1; clone_size: NA; v_call: TRBV6-5; cdr3_nt: TGTGCCAGCAGTTATGCCAGGGGGCCCACAGATACGCAGTATTTT; cdr3_aa: CASSYARGPTDTQYF
j_call: TRBJ1-3; d_call: NA; clone_size: NA; v_call: TRBV9; cdr3_nt: TGTGCCAGCAGCGCCGATGGGGGTGTCAACGCTTTCTCTGGAAACACCATATATTTT; cdr3_aa: CASSADGGVNAFSGNTIYF
j_call: TRBJ2-3; d_call: NA; clone_size: few; v_call: TRBV9; cdr3_nt: TGTGCCAGCAGCGCCTCTTCGCCGGGAAGCACAGATACGCAGTATTTT; cdr3_aa: CASSASSPGSTDTQYF
j_call: TRBJ2-3; d_call: TRBD2; clone_size: NA; v_call: TRBV30; cdr3_nt: TGTGCCTGGAGACTAGCGGGTAGCACAGATACGCAGTATTTT; cdr3_aa: CAWRLAGSTDTQYF
j_call: TRBJ2-2; d_call: NA; clone_size: NA; v_call: TRBV29-1; cdr3_nt: TGCAGCGTTCTCGCAGGAAACACCGGGGAGCTGTTTTTT; cdr3_aa: CSVLAGNTGELFF
j_call: TRBJ2-7; d_call: NA; clone_size: NA; v_call: TRBV7-7; cdr3_nt: TGTGCTAGCAGCTTAAGAGACAGTTACGAGCAGTACTTC; cdr3_aa: CASSLRDSYEQYF
j_call: TRBJ1-4; d_call: NA; clone_size: NA; v_call: TRBV9; cdr3_nt: TGTGCCAGCAGCGTAGGGGTTAATCGTGAAAAACTGTTTTTT; cdr3_aa: CASSVGVNREKLFF
j_call: TRBJ2-3; d_call: TRBD1; clone_size: NA; v_call: TRBV7-3; cdr3_nt: TGTGCCAGCAGCTCGCCCGGGACAGGGGGCACAGATACGCAGTATTTT; cdr3_aa: CASSSPGTGGTDTQYF
j_call: TRBJ1-1; d_call: NA; clone_size: NA; v_call: TRBV6-1; cdr3_nt: TGTGCCAGCCAGTGGGGTGAAGCTTTCTTT; cdr3_aa: CASQWGEAFF
j_call: TRBJ2-3; d_call: TRBD2; clone_size: once; v_call: TRBV7-9; cdr3_nt: TGTGCCAGCAGCGCTAGCGGGAGCTCAGATACGCAGTATTTT; cdr3_aa: CASSASGSSDTQYF
j_call: TRBJ2-2; d_call: NA; clone_size: NA; v_call: TRBV7-8; cdr3_nt: TGTGCCAGCAGCTTAGCGGGGGGAGCCGGGGAGCTGTTTTTT; cdr3_aa: CASSLAGGAGELFF
j_call: TRBJ1-1; d_call: NA; clone_size: NA; v_call: TRBV7-9; cdr3_nt: TGTGCCAGCAGCTTAGGGCAGGGCACTGAAGCTTTCTTT; cdr3_aa: CASSLGQGTEAFF
j_call: TRBJ1-1; d_call: NA; clone_size: NA; v_call: TRBV7-7; cdr3_nt: TGTGCTAGCAGCTTTCCCAAGGCAGGGCGGGTGAACACTGAAGCTTTCTTT; cdr3_aa: CASSFPKAGRVNTEAFF
j_call: TRBJ1-5; d_call: TRBD1; clone_size: once; v_call: TRBV27; cdr3_nt: TGTGCCAGCAGCCCGGACAGGGGATTGGATCAGCCCCAGCATTTT; cdr3_aa: CASSPDRGLDQPQHF
j_call: TRBJ2-2; d_call: NA; clone_size: NA; v_call: TRBV5-1; cdr3_nt: TGCGCCAGCAGCTTGGGTCAGGGGCTTGGCGGGGAGCTGTTTTTT; cdr3_aa: CASSLGQGLGGELFF